This entry lists 3 T cell receptor beta chains sequenced from one sample in a study of shared clonotypes between healthy human individuals. Some clones are missing from TCRdb's copy, which holds only in-frame ones; the method was immunoSEQ multiplex PCR. The sample includes 1.4 million to 1.5 million clones, about 96% of them seen just once. Sequencing was carried out using naive CD4+ T cells sorted from blood. Subset meaning: CD45RA+ positively selected. Source of these receptors: a young man in good health.

The CDR3 DNA reads as TGTGCCAGCAGCCAAGCCGGTGACAGGGCCTACGATGGCTACACCTTC. Translating it yields CASSQAGDRAYDGYTF. The genes are TRBV4-2 and TRBJ1-2, with 7 positions matching TRBD1. This CDR3 region has 16 residues. Germline CDR1 is LGHNA and CDR2 is YNFKEQ. Trimming took 1 base from V and 6 from J; bases not matched to a gene: 11.

The chain links TRBV9 to TRBJ1-2; D unclear. Germline V lookup: CDR1 SGDLS, CDR2 YYNGEE. The CDR3 runs 16 residues. The V end lost 3 bases, the J end lost 3 bases, and 18 bases lay between the germline ends. The CDR3 DNA follows: TGTGCCAGCAGCGCACACTCGGCATTTTACGACTATGGCTACACCTTC. It yields the protein CASSAHSAFYDYGYTF.

This clone was picked up a small number of times. The sample has other DNA sequences that encode this CDR3 too. This chain connects TRBV18 to TRBJ1-1; D gene uncertain. In germline, CDR1 is KGHSH, CDR2 LQKENI. Trimming stripped 4 bases from V and 1 base from J, with 4 bases between. The CDR3 has 12 residues. The CDR3 spells CASSQRNTEAFF. The CDR3 coding sequence is TGTGCCAGCTCACAACGGAACACTGAAGCTTTCTTT.